This TCR beta chain is drawn from a study of T cells in localized non-small cell lung cancer (dated by TCRdb to 2018 to 2020). Regarding the complete study: T cell repertoires of 200 to 250 early-stage NSCLC patients were analyzed, with tumors being compared against uninvolved tumor-adjacent lungs. The cohort consisted of 236 treatment-naive NSCLC patients whose localized lung tumors had been resected. NSCLC patients had a mean age of roughly 69 years, and fewer than 150 were male and about a hundred female.

At diagnosis, tumor, uninvolved tumor-adjacent lung and peripheral blood were collected and then preserved as a mix of FFPE and fresh-frozen material. For TCR repertoire profiling, blood samples were analyzed as peripheral blood mononuclear cells. The CDR3 runs 17 residues from the cysteine to the phenylalanine. Only the CDR3 part of the read is kept: 51 bases, read in frame from the first base. From V the trimming removes 0 bases and from J it removes 3 bases, while the gene matches leave 5 bases of the junction unaccounted for. Via the germline V gene, CDR1 is SGHRS and CDR2 YFSETQ. With respect to this clone: Its target antigen remains unknown. No base-level quality is on record; no much larger clone is a single base apart.

The immunoSEQ Assay was used to sequence TCR beta CDR3 regions from DNA. The original methods were these. T cell density was computed as TCR beta template counts normalized to usable DNA estimated by amplifying housekeeping genes. Richness was estimated using the preseqR package, with extrapolation to 400,000 templates for PBMC samples and to 120,000 templates for tissue samples. Clonality was taken to be one minus Pielou's evenness. To identify tissue-enriched TCRs, differential abundance testing was run on productive amino-acid clonotypes with a minimum total count of 5 and an alpha of 0.1. The Jaccard Index and the Morisita Overlap Index were used to measure how much the repertoires overlapped between compartments. GLIPH grouped TCR beta CDR3s together with public tetramer-defined viral CDR3s, and a viral motif had to include at least three viral sequences and also show V-gene enrichment. Imported from immuneACCESS, the table was reduced by TCRdb to in-frame sequences with V and J called. These copies leave out some clones; in studies compared against another copy, an unresolved V gene accounts for under half, and the cause of the remainder is not known. The V and J calls and clone size were taken over from that table, and D and trimming were inferred from the DNA. For this sample the table gives 37,000 or so clones, of which about 87% were detected only once. The top ten constitute approximately 2.6% of the sample.

The paper's findings and limits, for the study overall: A median of roughly 50 of the top 100 tumor clones turned up in the paired uninvolved adjacent lung, and under 30 of those clones also ranked among the top 100 of that same adjacent lung. Uninvolved tumor-adjacent lung showed the highest T cell clonality, higher than tumor, which suggests more focused antigenic responses in the uninvolved tumor-adjacent lung. Higher T cell density in blood was associated with longer overall survival, whereas higher clonality in adjacent lung was associated with shorter survival. Because multi-region sequencing of the tumors was not done, intratumor heterogeneity could not be ruled out. Because the study design was exploratory, TCR variables were selected using unadjusted p-values without false-discovery rate correction.

The material was peripheral blood, obtained before any cancer treatment. The rearrangement joined TRBV5-1 to TRBJ2-3, and TRBD2 aligns with 12 junction nucleotides. This sequence originates from a woman aged 35-70 years with stage I lung adenocarcinoma. The bases are TGCGCCAGCAGCTTGGGTTACGGGACTAGCGGGACAGATACGCAGTATTTT. This encodes CASSLGYGTSGTDTQYF. The reference TRBV5-1 and TRBJ2-3 proteins fill in what lies around the CDR3, so the full variable domain reads KAGVTQTPRYLIKTRGQQVTLSCSPISGHRSVSWYQQTPGQGLQFLFEYFSETQRNKGNFPGRFSGRQFSNSRSEMNVSTLELGDSALYLCASSLGYGTSGTDTQYFGPGTRLTVL.